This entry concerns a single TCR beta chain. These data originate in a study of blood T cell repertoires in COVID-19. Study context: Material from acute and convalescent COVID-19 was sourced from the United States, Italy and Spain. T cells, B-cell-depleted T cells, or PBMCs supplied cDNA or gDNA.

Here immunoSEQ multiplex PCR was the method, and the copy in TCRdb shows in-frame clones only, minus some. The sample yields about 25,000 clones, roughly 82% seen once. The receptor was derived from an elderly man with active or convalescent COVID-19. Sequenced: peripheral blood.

The CDR3 DNA reads TGTGCCAGCACCCCCTTTGGGACAGGAGATTACTCTGGGGCCAACGTCCTGACTTTC. This encodes CASTPFGTGDYSGANVLTF. V gene TRBV27 combines with J gene TRBJ2-6, with 8 bases aligning to TRBD1. Germline CDR1 MNHEY, CDR2 SMNVEV (reference sequence). V trimming: 7 bases; J trimming: 0 bases; junction bases outside the gene matches: 14. The CDR3 is made up of 19 amino acids.